The 14 T cell receptor beta chains below come from one sample, sequenced in a study of beta chain features in type 1 diabetes. No antigen has been identified for these receptors. As every portion of the isolated RNA was reverse transcribed, the sequencing read expressed TCRB transcripts. Here immunoSEQ multiplex PCR was the method, and the copy in TCRdb shows in-frame clones only, minus some. The table includes some 110,000 clones, roughly 15% detected once. Broader study findings: Moderate yet significant TCRB CDR3 shortening was seen in Type 1 diabetes patients in all four CD4+ subsets.

The sequenced sample consisted of central memory CD4+ T cells from blood. The receptors originated from a man aged 25 to 40 with type 1 diabetes.

The chain links TRBV6-1 to TRBJ1-2; the match to TRBD1 covers 7 bases. This CDR3 is 13 amino acids long. Germline assignment: CDR1 MNHNS and CDR2 SASEGT. The V and J ends lost 2 bases and 4 bases, in that order; junction bases with no gene match: 1. CDR3 protein: CASSEWDSYGYTF. The CDR3 nucleotides read TGTGCCAGCAGTGAATGGGACAGCTATGGCTACACCTTC.

This clone has more than one count but fewer than ten. The gene calls are TRBV30 and TRBJ1-4; 8 nucleotides line up with TRBD1. The V gene end was trimmed by 4 bases and the J gene end by 6 bases; junction bases not matched to a gene: 7. Germline CDR1 is GTSNPN and CDR2 is SVGIG (reference sequence). The CDR3 runs to 14 residues. The CDR3 region is CAWNPRGRHEKLFF. Here the CDR3 DNA reads TGTGCCTGGAATCCCAGGGGGCGCCATGAAAAACTGTTTTTT.

J is TRBJ1-1 and V is TRBV6-4; 10 bases map to TRBD1. Germline V gives CDR1 MRHNA, CDR2 SNTAGT. The CDR3 covers 15 residues. Trimming took 6 bases from V and 2 from J; bases not matched to a gene: 6. The CDR3 sequence is CASRDRGPQNTEAFF. The CDR3 nucleotides are TGTGCCAGCAGAGACAGGGGGCCACAAAACACTGAAGCTTTCTTT.

V and J are TRBV5-1 and TRBJ2-7; TRBD1 matches 9 bases. Per the germline V gene, CDR1 is SGHRS and CDR2 is YFSETQ. CDR3 length equals 18 residues. Germline trimming cut 0 bases from V and 7 bases from J; bases unmatched to any gene: 17. DNA of the CDR3: TGCGCCAGCAGCTTGGACGGACCGACTGGGACAGGGCGAATTGAGCAGTACTTC. Amino acid sequence: CASSLDGPTGTGRIEQYF.

A few counts support this clone. The chain employs TRBV7-9 and TRBJ1-2; D unresolved. The germline CDR1 and CDR2 sequences are SEHNR and FQNEAQ (reference sequence). V lost 10 bases, J lost 1 base, and 16 bases lay in between. This CDR3 contains 14 residues. CDR3 bases: TGTGCCATCGCTTCCGTAGGCAGTAACTATGGCTACACCTTC. Protein product: CAIASVGSNYGYTF.

This clone was seen more than once but under ten times. The CDR3 here is CASSLAGAGTDTQYF. The DNA of the CDR3 is TGTGCCAGCAGCTTAGCCGGAGCGGGCACAGATACGCAGTATTTT. The J gene is TRBJ2-3, the V gene TRBV7-9; tentative D call: TRBD2 (5 bases). Between the trimmed V and J ends, which lost 0 bases and 1 base, there was a span of 8 bases. CDR3 length: 15 amino acids. Germline-derived CDR1 and CDR2 are SEHNR and FQNEAQ (reference sequence).

This chain joins TRBV18 and TRBJ1-6; the match to TRBD1 covers 8 bases. CDR3 size: 14 residues. In germline, CDR1 is KGHSH, CDR2 LQKENI. V gave up 2 bases and J gave up 11 bases; unmatched junction bases: 5. CDR3: CASSPNGQGTPLHF. CDR3 bases: TGTGCCAGCTCACCAAACGGACAGGGTACACCCCTCCACTTT.

This clone was found a few times. The V call is TRBV12-5, the J call TRBJ2-7; no firm D call. The V end was cut by 7 bases, the J end by 0 bases, with 7 bases between. The CDR3 is 12 residues long. From germline, CDR1 is LGHNT and CDR2 FRNRAP. CDR3 residues: CASAGPSYEQYF. The CDR3 nucleotides are TGTGCTAGTGCCGGGCCCTCCTACGAGCAGTACTTC.

By proportion, this clone is medium-sized. The chain recombines TRBV5-1 with TRBJ2-1; 9 positions match TRBD1. CDR3 size: 13 residues. In germline, CDR1 is SGHRS, CDR2 YFSETQ. The ends lost 9 bases at V and 9 bases at J; junction bases unmatched: 10. The chain's CDR3 is CATRQGQGSEQFF. CDR3 coding DNA: TGCGCCACCCGACAGGGACAGGGTAGTGAGCAGTTCTTC.

This clone was counted only a few times. This chain uses TRBV30 with TRBJ2-5, with TRBD1 as a possible D gene (5 bases). Trimming stripped 2 bases from V and 5 bases from J, with 6 bases between. CDR3 length: 11 amino acids. Germline V lookup: CDR1 GTSNPN, CDR2 SVGIG (reference sequence). The CDR3 DNA sequence: TGTGCCTGGAGTTCAGGGGAGACCCAGTACTTC. Its protein product is CAWSSGETQYF.

The V gene is TRBV9, the J gene TRBJ2-2, with a possible D match to TRBD1 (6 bases). This CDR3 is 17 amino acids long. Germline V CDR1 and CDR2: SGDLS, YYNGEE. Trimming took 3 bases from V and 1 from J, leaving 16 bases between them. CDR3 sequence (DNA): TGTGCCAGCAGCGACTCCCCGGACAGAGTGAACACCGGGGAGCTGTTTTTT. This gives the protein CASSDSPDRVNTGELFF.

This clone has only a few counts. The CDR3 nucleotides read TGTGCCAGCAGTTCCGCGCACACTAGCGGGGGGAACACCGGGGAGCTGTTTTTT. It is translated as CASSSAHTSGGNTGELFF. The chain recombines TRBV28 with TRBJ2-2, with 11 nucleotides matching TRBD2. In germline, CDR1 is MDHEN, CDR2 SYDVKM. The CDR3 covers 18 residues. J was trimmed by 1 base and V by 4 bases; bases with no gene match: 8.

This clone has just a few counts. The chain combines TRBV7-2 with TRBJ2-2, with TRBD2 matching over 11 bases. CDR3 size: 17 residues. V lost 1 base and J lost 6; bases outside the gene matches: 7. CDR1 is SGHTA, CDR2 FQGNSA, per germline. In DNA, the CDR3 is TGTGCCAGCAGCTTAGGACAACTAGCGGGGGTCCCCGGGGAGCTGTTTTTT. Translation: CASSLGQLAGVPGELFF.

The chain combines TRBV6-5 with TRBJ2-7, with TRBD1 matching 8 bases. The CDR3 totals 14 residues. Germline V gene lookup returns CDR1 MNHEY and CDR2 SVGAGI. V lost 6 bases to trimming and J lost 2 bases; unmatched junction nucleotides: 6. DNA for the CDR3: TGTGCCAGCAGCCCTGACAGGGGAACCTACGAGCAGTACTTC. Protein product: CASSPDRGTYEQYF.